This entry features one TCR beta chain sequence. The repertoire was sequenced with immunoSEQ multiplex PCR; TCRdb's copy has only in-frame clones and lacks some. The sample records 30,000 to 45,000 clones, around 90% being singletons. This entry is derived from a study of T cell changes during pregnancy in multiple sclerosis. The V gene's germline CDR1 is MNHEY and CDR2 SMNVEV (reference sequence). V lost 0 bases and J lost 1, with 7 bases in between. This CDR3 spans 15 amino acids. This clonotype was sampled from a female donor with multiple sclerosis, enrolled in a pregnancy study. This chain joins TRBV27 and TRBJ1-3, with D maybe TRBD1 (6 bases). The source material was peripheral blood, sampled before pregnancy. DNA for the CDR3: TGTGCCAGCAGTTTATCTACAGGGTCTGGAAACACCATATATTTT. It specifies CASSLSTGSGNTIYF.